Listed below are T cell receptor beta chains from one sample, sequenced in a study of T-cell reconstitution after alpha-beta-depleted transplantation in children. TCRdb reprocessed the PCR reads with MiXCR, giving one entry per CDR3 protein. The repertoire includes some 200,000 distinct CDR3 sequences, approximately 15% of them detected once, and about 13% sits in the top ten. Sample: PBMCs from the stem cell graft donor, taken from the stem cell graft. These receptors were collected from a human donor who donated a stem cell graft to a child with acute lymphoblastic leukemia. Both conserved end residues are part of each CDR3. Fields, in order: V gene, J gene, CDR3 protein.

V: TRBV5-1; J: TRBJ2-3; CDR3: CASSSLTRFDTQYF
V: TRBV5-1; J: TRBJ2-1; CDR3: CASSLSGVKAKRPFF
V: TRBV20-1; J: TRBJ2-7; CDR3: CSASRHQPGQGSYEQYF
V: TRBV6-1; J: TRBJ2-7; CDR3: CASSDPPVREGTYEQYF
V: TRBV11-2; J: TRBJ2-3; CDR3: CASSLVGGDTQYF
V: TRBV29-1; J: TRBJ1-1; CDR3: CSGSAGGSNTEAFF
V: TRBV13; J: TRBJ1-3; CDR3: CASSSRPGSPGNTIYF
V: TRBV27; J: TRBJ1-5; CDR3: CASSFTGGLDQPQHF
V: TRBV20-1; J: TRBJ2-1; CDR3: CSARGNRKQFF
V: TRBV7-9; J: TRBJ2-4; CDR3: CASSLASGTEIQYF
V: TRBV5-6; J: TRBJ1-5; CDR3: CASSRTGGSWWGNQPQHF
V: TRBV6-5; J: TRBJ2-1; CDR3: CASSTREREGRNNEQFF
V: TRBV20-1; J: TRBJ2-7; CDR3: CSARDPGAVNREQYF
V: TRBV5-1; J: TRBJ2-1; CDR3: CASSLGRIINNEQFF
V: TRBV20-1; J: TRBJ1-2; CDR3: CSARSSRIPLFSGYTF
V: TRBV5-5; J: TRBJ1-1; CDR3: CASSPDIYRENTEAFF
V: TRBV19; J: TRBJ2-1; CDR3: CASKGLAGGNNEQFF
V: TRBV10-2; J: TRBJ2-5; CDR3: CATADDRKETQYF
V: TRBV12-3/TRBV12-4; J: TRBJ1-2; CDR3: CASSLVSGYTF
V: TRBV5-1; J: TRBJ1-2; CDR3: CASSFSTGDYGYTF
V: TRBV6-5; J: TRBJ2-5; CDR3: CASSYSPDREETQYF
V: TRBV5-1; J: TRBJ2-1; CDR3: CASRPTSGVGSDEQFF
V: TRBV5-1; J: TRBJ2-1; CDR3: CASSQDYYNEQFF
V: TRBV19; J: TRBJ1-1; CDR3: CASSMSANTEAFF
V: TRBV5-1; J: TRBJ2-3; CDR3: CASSSTSGTDTQYF
V: TRBV29-1; J: TRBJ1-4; CDR3: CSARSGDHEKLFF
V: TRBV25-1; J: TRBJ2-3; CDR3: CASSEPAGVGTDTQYF
V: TRBV5-1; J: TRBJ1-4; CDR3: CASSSKTDATNEKLFF
V: TRBV7-2; J: TRBJ2-1; CDR3: CASSLERQGNEQFF
V: TRBV7-8; J: TRBJ2-7; CDR3: CASSLSVNRELVYEQYF
V: TRBV7-9; J: TRBJ1-2; CDR3: CASSLPAIGGFGYTF
V: TRBV29-1; J: TRBJ2-1; CDR3: CSVPGPGVPYNEQFF
V: TRBV28; J: TRBJ2-3; CDR3: CASSFSGRGSTDTQYF
V: TRBV25-1; J: TRBJ1-1; CDR3: CASSGNTKTGAFF
V: TRBV7-8; J: TRBJ2-7; CDR3: CASSLAERTAAYEQYF
V: TRBV20-1; J: TRBJ2-1; CDR3: CSASYANIYNEQFF
V: TRBV30; J: TRBJ2-3; CDR3: CAWTETGGRGDTQYF
V: TRBV20-1; J: TRBJ2-1; CDR3: CSANRRGRGLAHNEQFF
V: TRBV3-1; J: TRBJ2-7; CDR3: CASSQVIGLRFYEQYF
V: TRBV20-1; J: TRBJ2-1; CDR3: CSAGTSAYNEQFF
V: TRBV20-1; J: TRBJ1-5; CDR3: CSATKGVSNQPQHF